This entry describes one T cell receptor beta chain. In the original processing: Cell counts per sample came from amplifying reference gene primers. Profiled with immunoSEQ multiplex PCR; TCRdb holds only in-frame clones, not every one. The V and J calls and clone size are taken from that table; D and trimming were inferred from the DNA. The sample includes some 54,000 clones, more than 85% of them seen just once. Germline V gene data show CDR1 as SEHNR and CDR2 as FQNEAQ (reference sequence). Trimming cost V 1 base and J 10 bases, with 14 bases left between them. The CDR3 consists of 15 residues. The sample belongs to a study of blood T cell repertoires in COVID-19.

The chain is built from TRBV7-9 and TRBJ1-6; weak D call: TRBD1 (5 bases). The receptor was derived from a man aged 60-69 years with acute or convalescent COVID-19. The sequenced sample was peripheral blood. CDR3 in amino acids: CASSLEAGLDSPLHF. In nucleotides, the CDR3 is TGTGCCAGCAGCTTAGAGGCAGGGCTCGACTCACCCCTCCACTTT.